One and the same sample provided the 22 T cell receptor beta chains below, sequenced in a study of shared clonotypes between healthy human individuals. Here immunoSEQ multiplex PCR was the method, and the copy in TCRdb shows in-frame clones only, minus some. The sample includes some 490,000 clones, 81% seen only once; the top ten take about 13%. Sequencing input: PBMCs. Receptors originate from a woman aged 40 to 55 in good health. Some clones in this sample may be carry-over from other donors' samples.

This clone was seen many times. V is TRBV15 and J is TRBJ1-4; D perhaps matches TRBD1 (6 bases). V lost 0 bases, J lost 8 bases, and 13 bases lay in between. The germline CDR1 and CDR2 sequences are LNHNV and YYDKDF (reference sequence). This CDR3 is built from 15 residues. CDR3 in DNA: TGTGCCACCAGCAGAGATTGGGGGCGGGAGGAAAAACTGTTTTTT. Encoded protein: CATSRDWGREEKLFF. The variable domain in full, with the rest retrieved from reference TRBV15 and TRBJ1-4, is DAMVIQNPRYQVTQFGKPVTLSCSQTLNHNVMYWYQQKSSQAPKLLFHYYDKDFNNEADTPDNFQSRRPNTSFCFLDIRSPGLGDTAMYLCATSRDWGREEKLFFGSGTQLSVL.

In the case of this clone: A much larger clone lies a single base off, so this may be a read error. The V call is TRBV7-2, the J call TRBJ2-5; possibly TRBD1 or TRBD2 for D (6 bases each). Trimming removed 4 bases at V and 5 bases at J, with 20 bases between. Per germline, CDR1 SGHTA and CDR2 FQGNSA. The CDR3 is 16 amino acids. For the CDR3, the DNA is TGTGCCAGCAGCTCCACGGGATGGGGGGCCCGGGAGACCCAGTACTTC. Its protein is CASSSTGWGARETQYF. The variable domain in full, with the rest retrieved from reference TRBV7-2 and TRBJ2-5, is GAGVSQSPSNKVTEKGKDVELRCDPISGHTALYWYRQSLGQGLEFLIYFQGNSAPDKSGLPSDRFSAERTGGSVSTLTIQRTQQEDSAVYLCASSSTGWGARETQYFGPGTRLLVL.

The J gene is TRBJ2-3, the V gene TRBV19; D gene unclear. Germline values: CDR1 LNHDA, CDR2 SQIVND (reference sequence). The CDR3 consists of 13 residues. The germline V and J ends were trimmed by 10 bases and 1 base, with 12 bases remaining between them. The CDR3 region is CATIAARTDTQYF. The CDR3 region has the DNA TGTGCCACAATAGCTGCCCGCACAGATACGCAGTATTTT.

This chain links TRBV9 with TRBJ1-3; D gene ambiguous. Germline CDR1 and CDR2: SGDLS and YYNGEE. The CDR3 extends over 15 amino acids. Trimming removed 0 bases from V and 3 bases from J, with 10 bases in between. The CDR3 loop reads CASSVEGRGGNTIYF. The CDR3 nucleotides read TGTGCCAGCAGCGTAGAAGGGAGAGGTGGAAACACCATATATTTT.

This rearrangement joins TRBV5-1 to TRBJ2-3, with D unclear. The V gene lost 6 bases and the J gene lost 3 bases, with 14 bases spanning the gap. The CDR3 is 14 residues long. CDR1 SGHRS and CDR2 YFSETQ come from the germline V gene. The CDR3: CASTSDPLTDTQYF. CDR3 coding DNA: TGCGCCAGCACCTCAGATCCACTAACAGATACGCAGTATTTT.

The CDR3 sequence: CASSQGTGRALREKLFF. The CDR3 DNA reads TGTGCCAGCAGCCAGGGGACAGGGAGGGCCCTTAGGGAAAAACTGTTTTTT. V gene TRBV4-2 combines with J gene TRBJ1-4; 9 bases are a match to TRBD1. CDR1 is LGHNA and CDR2 is YNFKEQ in the germline V gene. Unmatched junction bases numbered 13, after V lost 3 bases and J lost 8 bases. The CDR3 is 17 residues long.

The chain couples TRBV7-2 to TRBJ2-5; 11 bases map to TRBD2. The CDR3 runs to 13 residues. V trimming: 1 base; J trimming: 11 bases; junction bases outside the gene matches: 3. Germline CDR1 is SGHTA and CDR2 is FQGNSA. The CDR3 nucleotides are TGTGCCAGCAGCTTAGGAGTAGCGGGAGGGCAGTACTTC. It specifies CASSLGVAGGQYF.

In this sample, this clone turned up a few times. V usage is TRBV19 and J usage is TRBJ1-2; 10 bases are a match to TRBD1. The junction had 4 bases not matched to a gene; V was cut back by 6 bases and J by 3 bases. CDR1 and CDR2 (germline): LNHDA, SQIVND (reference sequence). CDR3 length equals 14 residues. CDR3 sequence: CASRGQGKDYGYTF. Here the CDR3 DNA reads TGTGCCAGTAGGGGACAGGGGAAGGACTATGGCTACACCTTC.

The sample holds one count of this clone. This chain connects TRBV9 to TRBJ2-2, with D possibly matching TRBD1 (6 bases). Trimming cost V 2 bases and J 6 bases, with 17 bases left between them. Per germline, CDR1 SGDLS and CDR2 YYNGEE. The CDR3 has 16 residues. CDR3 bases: TGTGCCAGCAGCGTTGACAGGCCGGCTCTAGCCGGGGAGCTGTTTTTT. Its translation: CASSVDRPALAGELFF.

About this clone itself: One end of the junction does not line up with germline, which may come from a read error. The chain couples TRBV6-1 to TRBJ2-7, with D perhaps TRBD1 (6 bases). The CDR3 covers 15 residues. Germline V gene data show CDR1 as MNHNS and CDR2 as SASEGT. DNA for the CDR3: TGTGCCAGCAGTGAACGACAGGACCGCTCCTATGAGCAGTACTTC. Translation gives CASSERQDRSYEQYF.

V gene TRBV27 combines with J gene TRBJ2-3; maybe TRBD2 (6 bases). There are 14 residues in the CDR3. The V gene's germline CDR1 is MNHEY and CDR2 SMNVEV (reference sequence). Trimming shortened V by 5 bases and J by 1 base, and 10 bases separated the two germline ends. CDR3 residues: CASSQWGGTDTQYF. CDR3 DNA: TGTGCCAGCAGTCAGTGGGGGGGCACAGATACGCAGTATTTT.

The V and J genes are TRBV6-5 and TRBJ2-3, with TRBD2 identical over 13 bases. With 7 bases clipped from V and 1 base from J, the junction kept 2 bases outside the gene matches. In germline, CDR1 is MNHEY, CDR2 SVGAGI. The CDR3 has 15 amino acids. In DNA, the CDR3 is TGTGCCAGCACCGGACTAGCGGGAGGCACAGATACGCAGTATTTT. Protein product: CASTGLAGGTDTQYF.

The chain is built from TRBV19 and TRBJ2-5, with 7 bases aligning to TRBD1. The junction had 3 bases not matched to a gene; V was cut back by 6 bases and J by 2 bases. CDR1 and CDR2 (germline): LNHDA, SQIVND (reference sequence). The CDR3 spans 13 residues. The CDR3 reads CASRLTGQETQYF. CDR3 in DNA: TGTGCCAGTAGATTGACAGGGCAAGAGACCCAGTACTTC.

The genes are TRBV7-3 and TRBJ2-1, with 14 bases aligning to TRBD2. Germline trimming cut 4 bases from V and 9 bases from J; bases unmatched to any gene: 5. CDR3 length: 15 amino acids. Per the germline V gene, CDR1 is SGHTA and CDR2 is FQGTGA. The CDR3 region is CASSSGLAGGSEQFF. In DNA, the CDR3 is TGTGCCAGCAGCTCCGGACTAGCGGGAGGTAGTGAGCAGTTCTTC.

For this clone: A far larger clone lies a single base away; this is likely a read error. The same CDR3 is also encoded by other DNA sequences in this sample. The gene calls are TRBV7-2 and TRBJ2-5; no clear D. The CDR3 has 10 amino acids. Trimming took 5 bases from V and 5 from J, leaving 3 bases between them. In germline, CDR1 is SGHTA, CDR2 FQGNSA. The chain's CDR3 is CASSQETQYF. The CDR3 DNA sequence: TGTGCCAGCAGCCAGGAGACCCAGTACTTC.

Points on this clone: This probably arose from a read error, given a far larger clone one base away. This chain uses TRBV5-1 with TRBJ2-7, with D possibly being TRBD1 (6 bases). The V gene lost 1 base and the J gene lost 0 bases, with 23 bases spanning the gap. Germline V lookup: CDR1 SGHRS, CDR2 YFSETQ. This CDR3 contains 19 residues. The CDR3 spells CASSLSRDKPSLASYEQYF. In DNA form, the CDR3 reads TGCGCCAGCAGCTTGTCCCGGGACAAACCATCCTTGGCCTCCTACGAGCAGTACTTC.

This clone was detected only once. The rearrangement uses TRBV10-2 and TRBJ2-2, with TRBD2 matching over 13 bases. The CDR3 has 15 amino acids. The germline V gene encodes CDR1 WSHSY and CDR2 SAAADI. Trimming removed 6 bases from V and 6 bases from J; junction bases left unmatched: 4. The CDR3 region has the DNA TGCGCCAGCAGGGGGACTAGCGGGACGGCCGGGGAGCTGTTTTTT. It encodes CASRGTSGTAGELFF.

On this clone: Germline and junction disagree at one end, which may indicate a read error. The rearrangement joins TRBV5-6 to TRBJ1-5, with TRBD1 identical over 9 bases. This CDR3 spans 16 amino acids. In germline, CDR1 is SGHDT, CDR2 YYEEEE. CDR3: CAGSVTGGSGNQPQHF. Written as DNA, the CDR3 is TGTGCCGGCAGCGTTACAGGGGGCTCGGGCAATCAGCCCCAGCATTTT.

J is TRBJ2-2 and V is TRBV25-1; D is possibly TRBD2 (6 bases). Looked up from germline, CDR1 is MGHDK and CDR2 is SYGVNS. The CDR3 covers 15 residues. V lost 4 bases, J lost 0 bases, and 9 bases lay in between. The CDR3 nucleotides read TGTGCCAGCAGTGGGAGGGGCCCGAACACCGGGGAGCTGTTTTTT. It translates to CASSGRGPNTGELFF.

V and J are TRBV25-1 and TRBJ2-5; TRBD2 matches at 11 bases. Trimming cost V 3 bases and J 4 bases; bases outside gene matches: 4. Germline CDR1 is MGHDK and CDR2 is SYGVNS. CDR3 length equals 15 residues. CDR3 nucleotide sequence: TGTGCCAGCAGTGAGACTAGCGGGAAATCAGAGACCCAGTACTTC. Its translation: CASSETSGKSETQYF.

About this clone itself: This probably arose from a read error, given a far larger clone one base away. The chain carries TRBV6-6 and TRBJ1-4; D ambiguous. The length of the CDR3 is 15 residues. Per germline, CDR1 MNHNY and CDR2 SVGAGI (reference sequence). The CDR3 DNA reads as TGTGCCAACAGTTACTCTTGGCAGGACCTTGAAAAACTGTTTTTT. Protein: CANSYSWQDLEKLFF.

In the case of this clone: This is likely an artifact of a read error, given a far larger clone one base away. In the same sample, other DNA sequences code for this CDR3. The CDR3 DNA reads as TGTGCCATCAGTACAGGGCCCGGTGAGCTGTTTTTT. Its protein is CAISTGPGELFF. The V gene is TRBV10-3, the J gene TRBJ2-2; TRBD1 is a possible D gene (6 bases). This CDR3 comprises 12 residues. Germline CDR1 reads ENHRY; CDR2 reads SYGVKD.